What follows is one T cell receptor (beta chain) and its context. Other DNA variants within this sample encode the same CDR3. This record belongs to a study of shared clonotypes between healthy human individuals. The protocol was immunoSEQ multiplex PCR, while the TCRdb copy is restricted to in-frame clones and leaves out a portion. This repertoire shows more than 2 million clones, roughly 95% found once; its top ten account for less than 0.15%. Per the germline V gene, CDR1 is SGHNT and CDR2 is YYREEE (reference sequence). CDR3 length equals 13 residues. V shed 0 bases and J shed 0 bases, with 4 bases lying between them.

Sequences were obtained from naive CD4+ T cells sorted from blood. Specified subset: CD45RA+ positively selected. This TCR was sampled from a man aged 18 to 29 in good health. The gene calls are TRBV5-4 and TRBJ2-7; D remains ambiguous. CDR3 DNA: TGTGCCAGCAGCTTGGGGGCCTCCTACGAGCAGTACTTC. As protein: CASSLGASYEQYF.